Below, 9 T cell receptor beta chains from the same sample are listed, as sequenced in a study of identifying expanded T cells in peripheral blood. The table came from immunoSEQ multiplex PCR; TCRdb's copy has only in-frame clones and leaves some out. The sample includes approximately 130,000 clones, 84% of them seen just once. The sample taken for sequencing was blood. These receptors were collected from a person aged 18 to 75 in good health.

The chain uses TRBV12-5 and TRBJ2-3; 8 bases are shared with TRBD1. Unmatched junction bases numbered 14, after V lost 2 bases and J lost 4 bases. CDR1 is LGHNT, CDR2 FRNRAP, per germline. The CDR3 runs 18 residues. CDR3 loop: CASGLPTGGDPSADTQYF. The CDR3 DNA follows: TGTGCTAGTGGTTTGCCCACAGGGGGTGACCCGTCTGCAGATACGCAGTATTTT.

This chain links TRBV27 with TRBJ1-5; D may be TRBD1 (6 bases). Germline CDR1 is MNHEY and CDR2 is SMNVEV (reference sequence). The ends were cut back, 6 bases at V and 4 bases at J, with 13 bases in the middle. CDR3 length: 14 amino acids. The CDR3 region is CASSSGVRNQPQHF. The CDR3 DNA follows: TGTGCCAGCAGCTCAGGGGTGAGGAATCAGCCCCAGCATTTT.

The chain has TRBV7-2 and TRBJ1-2; unclear D gene. The CDR3 spans 14 residues. Germline V CDR1 and CDR2: SGHTA, FQGNSA. The V gene lost 2 bases and the J gene lost 3 bases, with 10 bases spanning the gap. The CDR3, as DNA: TGTGCCAGCAGCTTATCTACACTCGACTATGGCTACACCTTC. It yields the protein CASSLSTLDYGYTF.

The chain has TRBV7-6 and TRBJ2-5, with TRBD1 matching 9 bases. This CDR3 is built from 14 residues. Germline assignment: CDR1 SGHVS and CDR2 FNYEAQ. Trimming cost V 5 bases and J 1 base; bases outside gene matches: 2. The CDR3 DNA reads TGTGCCAGCAGCCGGGGACAGGGCCAAGAGACCCAGTACTTC. It specifies CASSRGQGQETQYF.

The CDR3 nucleotides read TGTGCCAGCAGCTTAGATAACCACAGGGGGAGCACAGATACGCAGTATTTT. It translates to CASSLDNHRGSTDTQYF. This chain uses TRBV11-2 with TRBJ2-3; 8 nucleotides line up with TRBD1. With V trimmed by 0 bases and J by 0 bases, 5 bases remained unmatched. The CDR3 runs to 17 residues. Germline V gene data show CDR1 as SGHAT and CDR2 as FQNNGV.

This sequence joins TRBV2 and TRBJ1-4; 9 bases fit TRBD1. The CDR3 has 15 amino acids. Germline lookup yields CDR1 SNHLY and CDR2 FYNNEI. Trimming removed 6 bases from V and 7 bases from J; junction bases left unmatched: 9. The CDR3 nucleotides are TGTGCCAGCAGCATCTACAGGGGGCAGAGTGAAAAACTGTTTTTT. This sequence encodes CASSIYRGQSEKLFF. The variable domain in full, completed from reference TRBV2 and TRBJ1-4, reads EPEVTQTPSHQVTQMGQEVILRCVPISNHLYFYWYRQILGQKVEFLVSFYNNEISEKSEIFDDQFSVERPDGSNFTLKIRSTKLEDSAMYFCASSIYRGQSEKLFFGSGTQLSVL.

The chain uses TRBV5-4 and TRBJ1-2; TRBD1 agrees at 11 bases. Germline CDR1 SGHNT, CDR2 YYREEE (reference sequence). The CDR3 is 16 amino acids. Trimming removed 8 bases from V and 4 bases from J; junction bases left unmatched: 13. CDR3: CARGRTGGLSPYGYTF. The CDR3 DNA reads as TGTGCCAGAGGACGGACAGGGGGCCTTTCTCCCTATGGCTACACCTTC.

The chain has TRBV5-1 and TRBJ2-2; 8 positions agree with TRBD1. The V and J ends lost 7 bases and 5 bases, in that order; junction bases with no gene match: 4. In germline, CDR1 is SGHRS, CDR2 YFSETQ. The CDR3 spans 13 residues. For the CDR3, the DNA is TGCGCCAGCCAGGGGGCCTATACCGGGGAGCTGTTTTTT. As protein: CASQGAYTGELFF. Variable domain in full (rest from reference TRBV5-1 and TRBJ2-2): KAGVTQTPRYLIKTRGQQVTLSCSPISGHRSVSWYQQTPGQGLQFLFEYFSETQRNKGNFPGRFSGRQFSNSRSEMNVSTLELGDSALYLCASQGAYTGELFFGEGSRLTVL.

The J gene is TRBJ2-1, the V gene TRBV5-6; tentative D call: TRBD2 (6 bases). This CDR3 comprises 14 residues. V lost 0 bases and J lost 10, with 14 bases in between. Germline loops: CDR1 SGHDT, CDR2 YYEEEE. CDR3 in DNA: TGTGCCAGCAGCTTGGGACTAGTAGGTGGGGAGCAGTTCTTC. It codes for CASSLGLVGGEQFF. Based on the CDR3 plus reference TRBV5-6 and TRBJ2-1, the full variable domain is DAGVTQSPTHLIKTRGQQVTLRCSPKSGHDTVSWYQQALGQGPQFIFQYYEEEERQRGNFPDRFSGHQFPNYSSELNVNALLLGDSALYLCASSLGLVGGEQFFGPGTRLTVL.